These 11 T cell receptor beta chains came from one sample sequenced in a study of blood T cell repertoires in COVID-19 (dated by TCRdb to 2020 to 2022). Library preparation was by the immunoSEQ multiplex PCR assay. Entries here come from immuneACCESS through TCRdb and include only in-frame sequences with V and J called. Some clones fail to appear in such tables; in the studies checked, an unresolved V gene covers under half of the shortfall, and the cause of the remainder is unknown. This sample lists fewer than 250,000 clones; about 88% were detected once. 4.4% of the sample belongs to the ten largest clones. The sample comprised peripheral blood. These TCRs come from a human donor in a cohort sampled during active COVID-19.

This clone was detected only a few times. The chain recombines TRBV12-3 or TRBV12-4 with TRBJ1-2; 7 bases align to TRBD1. The ends lost 3 bases at V and 8 bases at J; junction bases unmatched: 6. The CDR3 is made up of 13 amino acids. The CDR3, as DNA: TGTGCCAGCAGTTTCGAGGGGGCTTACGGCTACACCTTC. It specifies CASSFEGAYGYTF.

The CDR3 sequence: CASSLDRLDGYTF. CDR3 nucleotide sequence: TGTGCCAGCAGTCTGGACAGGCTTGATGGCTACACCTTC. The chain links TRBV6-2 or TRBV6-3 to TRBJ1-2; TRBD1 agrees at 7 bases. V dropped 5 bases and J dropped 6; count of bases not matched to a gene: 6. The CDR3 is 13 residues long. Germline CDR1 and CDR2: MNHEY and SVGEGT.

The V gene is TRBV7-9, the J gene TRBJ2-7; no clear D gene. Trimming cost V 5 bases and J 0 bases, with 8 bases left between them. The CDR3 is made up of 13 amino acids. From germline, CDR1 is SEHNR and CDR2 FQNEAQ (reference sequence). In DNA form, the CDR3 reads TGTGCCAGCAGCCCGACAAGCTCCTACGAGCAGTACTTC. The encoded protein is CASSPTSSYEQYF.

The V call is TRBV27, the J call TRBJ2-5; the D gene is possibly TRBD1 (6 bases). Germline CDR1 MNHEY, CDR2 SMNVEV (reference sequence). Trimming stripped 6 bases from V and 5 bases from J, with 13 bases between. The CDR3 length is 13 residues. The CDR3 region has the DNA TGTGCCAGCAGAGACAGGTTCTGGGAGACCCAGTACTTC. Protein sequence: CASRDRFWETQYF.

This clone was seen only a few times. This chain connects TRBV6-2 or TRBV6-3 to TRBJ1-1; D is unclear. The V gene lost 2 bases and the J gene lost 3 bases, with 10 bases spanning the gap. There are 14 residues in the CDR3. Germline V CDR1 and CDR2: MNHEY, SVGEGT. The CDR3 DNA is TGTGCCAGCAGTTACGGGGAGGCGTACACTGAAGCTTTCTTT. It specifies CASSYGEAYTEAFF.

This clone appeared a few times. The chain joins TRBV4-3 to TRBJ2-2; 9 nucleotides match TRBD2. V was pared by 1 base and J by 4 bases, with 7 bases of the junction left unmatched. Germline V lookup: CDR1 LGHNA, CDR2 YSLEER. This CDR3 contains 17 residues. The CDR3 bases are TGCGCCAGCAGCCAAGCCGCGGGGGGGACGTCCACCGGGGAGCTGTTTTTT. Protein sequence: CASSQAAGGTSTGELFF.

This chain uses TRBV11-2 with TRBJ2-3; 10 bases map to TRBD2. J gave up 6 bases and V 1 base, and 7 bases lay outside the gene matches. The CDR3 totals 16 residues. CDR1 is SGHAT and CDR2 is FQNNGV in the germline V gene. The CDR3 sequence is CASSLGTSGRADTQYF. CDR3 bases: TGTGCCAGCAGCTTAGGGACTAGCGGTCGGGCGGATACGCAGTATTTT.

The CDR3 region has the DNA TGCAGCGTTCTCTCCGGGACAGGGGTCAGAACGGCCCAGCATTTT. It codes for CSVLSGTGVRTAQHF. This chain connects TRBV29-1 to TRBJ1-5, with 10 bases that match TRBD1. This CDR3 has 15 residues. Losses at the gene ends were 5 bases for V and 11 bases for J; bases not matched to a gene: 15. The germline V gene has CDR1 SQVTM and CDR2 ANQGSEA.

CDR3 amino acids: CASSGSGSNQPQHF. In nucleotides, the CDR3 is TGTGCCAGCAGCGGCTCAGGGAGCAATCAGCCCCAGCATTTT. The J gene is TRBJ1-5, the V gene TRBV7-2; D might be TRBD1 (5 bases). The V end lost 5 bases, the J end lost 1 base, and 9 bases lay between the germline ends. This CDR3 contains 14 residues. Germline V gives CDR1 SGHTA, CDR2 FQGNSA.

The V and J genes are TRBV19 and TRBJ1-2; 10 bases fit TRBD1. Germline V lookup: CDR1 LNHDA, CDR2 SQIVND (reference sequence). With 5 bases clipped from V and 3 bases from J, the junction kept 9 bases outside the gene matches. The length of the CDR3 is 16 residues. In DNA, the CDR3 is TGTGCCAGTAGTGGGACAGGGGCCTATTTCTACTATGGCTACACCTTC. This sequence encodes CASSGTGAYFYYGYTF.

This clone was found a few times. The chain has TRBV30 and TRBJ1-5, with 7 bases that match TRBD1. J lost 7 bases, V lost 2 bases, and 8 bases had no gene match. The CDR3 length is 14 residues. Germline CDR1 is GTSNPN and CDR2 is SVGIG (reference sequence). Written as DNA, the CDR3 is TGTGCCTGGAGTCCTACAGGGGAGGTACAGCCCCAGCATTTT. Translating it yields CAWSPTGEVQPQHF.